A selection of T cell receptor beta chains follows, all from one sample in a study of shared clonotypes between healthy human individuals. Method: immunoSEQ multiplex PCR; TCRdb's copy keeps in-frame clones and lacks some. The table records about 980,000 clones, about three quarters of them present only once. Specimen: memory CD4+ T cells sorted from blood. The receptors come from a man younger than 35 in good health. Each CDR3 is given with its conserved first and last residue. Fields, in order: clone size, D gene, V gene, CDR3 protein. D genes are given only for firm matches. A row's size may be missing; if present it is once, few, many or a size class.

-,-,TRBV5-8,CASSLASTETQYF
-,-,TRBV7-6,CASSLDREPLHF
-,-,TRBV2,CASSELHSGRGTQYF
-,-,TRBV5-4,CASSLADNTEAFF
-,TRBD1,TRBV19,CATDRDTEAFF
-,-,TRBV21-1,CASSKVGPALPSYNSPLHF
few,TRBD1,TRBV5-6,CASSPMDRGEQYF
-,-,TRBV5-1,CASSLDGPPYEQYF
-,TRBD1,TRBV9,CASSALGTGVRTEAFF
-,-,TRBV9,CASRRSAENTGELFF
few,-,TRBV18,CASSPRGVVTDTQYF
once,TRBD1,TRBV2,CASSAGTGGAYGYTF
-,-,TRBV5-4,CASSHPQVSEQFF
-,-,TRBV30,CAWNILGGGEKLFF
-,-,TRBV2,CASRLAPEQFF
few,-,TRBV10-3,CAAGAAGKNIQYF
-,-,TRBV7-2,CASSLVGGTTYEQYF
-,-,TRBV2,CASSEQKQETQYF
-,-,TRBV28,CASSWASGNQPQHF
-,TRBD1,TRBV19,CASSPRTGDGNQPQHF
-,TRBD1,TRBV28,CASRPQGGNEKLFF
-,-,TRBV5-1,CASSPVGNEQYF
-,TRBD1,TRBV18,CASSLLSPGGLSNQPQHF
-,TRBD2,TRBV29-1,CSVQRGKEDTQYF
-,-,TRBV2,CASSGEQADTQYF
-,-,TRBV2,CASRNSKNEQYF
-,TRBD1,TRBV5-1,CASSGGQAVLGDTQYF
-,-,TRBV10-1,CASSDGGPGQPQHF
-,-,TRBV6-6,CASRLGGETQYF
-,-,TRBV9,CASTPRGNTGELFF
once,-,TRBV5-1,CASSLDPGNTGELFF
-,-,TRBV9,CASSTQGDIGVFSGNTIYF
once,-,TRBV7-8,CASKSSEGGKTQYF
-,-,TRBV6-1,CASSEALRIRYEETQYF
-,-,TRBV5-5,CASSLGGVSSYEQYF
few,-,TRBV30,CAWSVRSSTPNQPQHF
-,-,TRBV10-3,CAISESMENYGYTF
-,-,TRBV10-3,CAISDLYGNSPLHF
many,TRBD1,TRBV6-6,CASSPGTANYGYTF
-,TRBD2,TRBV5-1,CASSPGTSRTDTQYF
-,-,TRBV18,CASSPFPAGAGGELFF
-,TRBD2,TRBV25-1,CASSPAGGPETGELFF
-,-,TRBV9,CASSDGTQQETQYF
-,-,TRBV11-2,CASSRVGHEQYF
-,-,TRBV10-3,CAIGSQPATIYF
once,TRBD1,TRBV2,CASKVDRGDFYEQYF
-,TRBD1,TRBV7-2,CASSLEGTGGPYEQYF
-,TRBD1,TRBV11-2,CASSLAAGQGINSPLHF
once,-,TRBV30,CAWALIDTQYF
-,-,TRBV5-1,CASSLDAGNQPQHF
-,-,TRBV2,CASSGGKSYEQYF
-,-,TRBV7-6,CASSSGLEGSEAFF
-,-,TRBV29-1,CSVTFSYEQYF